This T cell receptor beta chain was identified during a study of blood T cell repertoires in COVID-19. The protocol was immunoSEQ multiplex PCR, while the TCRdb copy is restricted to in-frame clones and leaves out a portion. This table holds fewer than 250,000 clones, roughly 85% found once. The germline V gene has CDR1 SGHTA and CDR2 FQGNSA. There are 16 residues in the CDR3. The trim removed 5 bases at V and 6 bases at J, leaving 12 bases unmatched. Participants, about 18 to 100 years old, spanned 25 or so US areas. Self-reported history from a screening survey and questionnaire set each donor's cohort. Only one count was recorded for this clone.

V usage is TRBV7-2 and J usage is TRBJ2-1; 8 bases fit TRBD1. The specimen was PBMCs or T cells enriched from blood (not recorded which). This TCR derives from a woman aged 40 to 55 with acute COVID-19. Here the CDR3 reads CASSPDRDRRVNEQFF. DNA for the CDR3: TGTGCCAGCAGCCCTGACAGGGACAGGCGGGTCAATGAGCAGTTCTTC.